This T cell receptor beta chain is drawn from a study of patients and donors after allogeneic stem cell transplantation. TCRdb re-called the RT-PCR reads through MiXCR, storing one row per CDR3 protein. Of more than 150,000 distinct CDR3 sequences in the sample, about 24% were seen once. Germline lookup yields CDR1 SGHRS and CDR2 YFSETQ. V dropped 3 bases and J dropped 7 bases, with 13 bases sitting between them. This CDR3 has 14 amino acids. The specimen sequenced was blood, either unsorted or a sorted T cell fraction (not recorded which). V gene TRBV5-1 combines with J gene TRBJ2-2; either TRBD1 or TRBD2 may fit D (6 bases each). The sequence was obtained from a human donor who was either an allogeneic HSCT recipient or a stem cell or donor lymphocyte infusion donor (not recorded which). It is not recorded whose cells these are; they may come from a transplant donor. Here the CDR3 reads CASSSIGGHGELFF. As DNA, the CDR3 is TGCGCCAGCAGCTCTATCGGGGGCCACGGGGAGCTGTTTTTT. Looking up the rest from reference TRBV5-1 and TRBJ2-2 gives the full variable domain: KAGVTQTPRYLIKTRGQQVTLSCSPISGHRSVSWYQQTPGQGLQFLFEYFSETQRNKGNFPGRFSGRQFSNSRSEMNVSTLELGDSALYLCASSSIGGHGELFFGEGSRLTVL.